This TCR beta chain was profiled in a study of breast tumors, draining lymph nodes, adjacent tissues. Study observations and caveats: Most tumor T cells seemingly derive from lymph node, then expand in tumor. Compared with lymph nodes, tumors were less diverse; compared with nontumor tissue, more.

TCRdb itself ran the multiplex PCR reads through MiXCR, one entry per CDR3 protein. The sample shows about 15,000 distinct CDR3 sequences, about three fifths of them seen only once. Details on this clonotype: Antigen: not known.

This CDR3 spans 15 amino acids. The germline V gene has CDR1 SGHAT and CDR2 FQNNGV. Trimming at V came to 2 bases and at J to 5 bases, leaving 4 bases not matched to a gene. The source is a female donor with breast cancer. Some clones in this sample may be carry-over from other donors' samples. The sequenced sample consisted of tumor-adjacent breast tissue. The V gene is TRBV11-2, the J gene TRBJ2-7; 12 bases align to TRBD1. CDR3 amino acids: CASSLIGTGGDEQYF. The DNA for the CDR3 is TGTGCCAGCAGCTTAATCGGGACAGGGGGCGACGAGCAGTACTTC.